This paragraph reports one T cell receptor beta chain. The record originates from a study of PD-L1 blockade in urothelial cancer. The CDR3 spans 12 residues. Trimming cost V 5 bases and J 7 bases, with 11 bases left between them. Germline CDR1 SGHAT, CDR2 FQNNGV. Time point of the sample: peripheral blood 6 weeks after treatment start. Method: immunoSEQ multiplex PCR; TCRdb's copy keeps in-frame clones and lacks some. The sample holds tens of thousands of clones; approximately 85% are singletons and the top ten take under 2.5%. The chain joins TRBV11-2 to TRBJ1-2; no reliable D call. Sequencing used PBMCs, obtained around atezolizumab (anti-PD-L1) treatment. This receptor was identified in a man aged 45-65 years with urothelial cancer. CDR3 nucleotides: TGTGCCAGCAGCCCTAAGAGTCCTGGCTACACCTTC. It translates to CASSPKSPGYTF. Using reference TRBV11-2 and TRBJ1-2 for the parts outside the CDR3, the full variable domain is EAGVAQSPRYKIIEKRQSVAFWCNPISGHATLYWYQQILGQGPKLLIQFQNNGVVDDSQLPKDRFSAERLKGVDSTLKIQPAKLEDSAVYLCASSPKSPGYTFGSGTRLTVV.